This T cell receptor (beta chain) was found in a study of vaccination effects on CD4 cells after COVID-19. As for the study in general: Pre-vaccine samples were drawn 16 days and one week before the first dose. It was with about 10 IU/ml IL-2 and around 10 ug/ml peptides that a few million PBMC per well were cultured.

Only a few counts were recorded for this clone. Its target is unknown. Following 10 days of culture, CD4+ T cells were isolated. This person caught SARS-CoV-2 sometime from March to December 2020, and PCR testing confirmed the infection. Replacing half the medium with IL-2 medium was done on days 3 and 7. Per the germline V gene, CDR1 is MDHEN and CDR2 is SYDVKM. V shed 5 bases and J 0 bases; nucleotides not matched to a gene: 4. This CDR3 spans 14 amino acids. Sequencing used immunoSEQ multiplex PCR; TCRdb keeps in-frame clones, though not all of them. Found here are 50,000 to 70,000 clones, approximately 72% of them singletons; the top ten hold approximately 24%.

The TCR comes from a human donor who had a prior SARS-CoV-2 infection. The rearrangement joins TRBV28 to TRBJ2-7, with 7 bases matching TRBD1. The sequencing used CD4+ T cells from PBMCs cultured without peptide, collected before COVID-19 vaccination. The CDR3 region is CASSQYRGSYEQYF. The DNA of the CDR3 is TGTGCCAGCAGTCAATACAGGGGCTCCTACGAGCAGTACTTC. The complete variable domain, with remaining parts taken from reference TRBV28 and TRBJ2-7, reads DVKVTQSSRYLVKRTGEKVFLECVQDMDHENMFWYRQDPGLGLRLIYFSYDVKMKEKGDIPEGYSVSREKKERFSLILESASTNQTSMYLCASSQYRGSYEQYFGPGTRLTVT.